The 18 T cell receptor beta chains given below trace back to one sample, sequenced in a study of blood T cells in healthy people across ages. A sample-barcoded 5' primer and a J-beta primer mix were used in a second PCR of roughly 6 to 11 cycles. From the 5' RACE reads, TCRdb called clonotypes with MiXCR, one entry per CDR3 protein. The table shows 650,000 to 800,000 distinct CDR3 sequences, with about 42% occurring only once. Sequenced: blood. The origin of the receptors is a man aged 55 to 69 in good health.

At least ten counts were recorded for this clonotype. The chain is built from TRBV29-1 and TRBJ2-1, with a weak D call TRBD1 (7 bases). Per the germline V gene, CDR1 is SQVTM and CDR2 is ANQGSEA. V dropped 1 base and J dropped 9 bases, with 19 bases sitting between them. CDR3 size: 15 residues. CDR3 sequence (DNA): TGCAGCGTTGAAGGTACACAGGGGAGGAGTAGTGAGCAGTTCTTC. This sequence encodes CSVEGTQGRSSEQFF.

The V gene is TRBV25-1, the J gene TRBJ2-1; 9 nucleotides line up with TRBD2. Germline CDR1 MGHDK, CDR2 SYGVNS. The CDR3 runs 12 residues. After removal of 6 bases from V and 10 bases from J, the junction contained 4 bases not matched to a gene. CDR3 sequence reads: CASSWLAGEQFF. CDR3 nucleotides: TGTGCCAGCAGCTGGCTAGCGGGGGAGCAGTTCTTC.

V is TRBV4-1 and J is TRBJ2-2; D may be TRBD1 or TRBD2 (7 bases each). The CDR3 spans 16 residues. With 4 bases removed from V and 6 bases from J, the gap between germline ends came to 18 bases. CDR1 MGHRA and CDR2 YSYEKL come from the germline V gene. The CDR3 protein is CASSPRGDSGAGELFF. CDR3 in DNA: TGCGCCAGCAGCCCACGTGGGGACAGCGGGGCCGGGGAGCTGTTTTTT.

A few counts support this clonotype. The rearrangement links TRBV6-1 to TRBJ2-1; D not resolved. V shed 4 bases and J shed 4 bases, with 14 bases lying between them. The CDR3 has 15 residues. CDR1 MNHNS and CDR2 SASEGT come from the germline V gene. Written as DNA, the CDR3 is TGTGCCAGCAGTGGTTCCTACTCCCCTTACAATGAGCAGTTCTTC. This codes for CASSGSYSPYNEQFF.

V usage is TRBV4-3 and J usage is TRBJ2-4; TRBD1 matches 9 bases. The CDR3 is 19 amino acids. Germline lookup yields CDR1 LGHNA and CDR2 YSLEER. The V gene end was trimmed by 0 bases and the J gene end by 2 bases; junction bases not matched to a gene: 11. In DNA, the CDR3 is TGCGCCAGCAGCCAAGATTTTGGGACAGGGAGCTTCTCCAAAAACATTCAGTACTTC. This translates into CASSQDFGTGSFSKNIQYF.

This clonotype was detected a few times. Here the CDR3 DNA reads TGCAGTGCTAGGGAACAGGGGGGATCCTACAATGAGCAGTTCTTC. Amino acids: CSAREQGGSYNEQFF. The chain joins TRBV20-1 to TRBJ2-1, with 8 positions matching TRBD1. CDR1 is DFQATT and CDR2 is SNEGSKA in the germline V gene (reference sequence). J was trimmed by 1 base and V by 3 bases; bases with no gene match: 5. The CDR3 covers 15 residues.

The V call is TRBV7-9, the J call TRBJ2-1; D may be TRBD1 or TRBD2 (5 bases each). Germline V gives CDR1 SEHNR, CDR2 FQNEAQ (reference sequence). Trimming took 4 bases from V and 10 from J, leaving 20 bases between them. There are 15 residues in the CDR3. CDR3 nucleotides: TGTGCCAGCAGCTCCGATGGGGGTTTAACCTACGAGCAGTTCTTC. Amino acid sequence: CASSSDGGLTYEQFF.

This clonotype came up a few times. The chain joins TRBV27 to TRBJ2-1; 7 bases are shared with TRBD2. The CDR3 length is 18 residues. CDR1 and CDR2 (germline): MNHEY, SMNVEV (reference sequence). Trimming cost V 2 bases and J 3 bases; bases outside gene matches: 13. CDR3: CASSLRALERGIYNEQFF. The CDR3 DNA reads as TGTGCCAGCAGTTTAAGGGCCCTCGAGCGGGGAATCTACAATGAGCAGTTCTTC.

CDR3 in DNA: TGTGCCTGCCTATCAGCGGGGGGGCGGAACTACAATGAGCAGTTCTTC. Residues: CACLSAGGRNYNEQFF. The chain uses TRBV6-2 or TRBV6-3 and TRBJ2-1; 10 positions agree with TRBD2. CDR3 length: 16 residues. The J segment lost 3 bases and the V segment lost 11 bases, leaving 13 bases of the junction unmatched. Germline CDR1 MNHEY, CDR2 SVGEGT.

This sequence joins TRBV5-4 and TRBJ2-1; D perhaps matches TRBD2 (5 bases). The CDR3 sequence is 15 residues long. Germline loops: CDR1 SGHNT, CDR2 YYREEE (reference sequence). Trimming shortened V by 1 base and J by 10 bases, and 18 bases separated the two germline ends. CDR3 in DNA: TGTGCCAGCAGCTTGAGTAAGCGAGGGAGCAACGAGCAGTTCTTC. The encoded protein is CASSLSKRGSNEQFF.

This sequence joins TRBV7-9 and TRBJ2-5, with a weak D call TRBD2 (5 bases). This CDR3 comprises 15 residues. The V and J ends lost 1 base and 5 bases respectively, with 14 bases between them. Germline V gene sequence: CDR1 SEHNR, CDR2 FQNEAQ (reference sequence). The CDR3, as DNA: TGTGCCAGCAGCTTAGTAGACGGGGATGGCGAGACCCAGTACTTC. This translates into CASSLVDGDGETQYF.

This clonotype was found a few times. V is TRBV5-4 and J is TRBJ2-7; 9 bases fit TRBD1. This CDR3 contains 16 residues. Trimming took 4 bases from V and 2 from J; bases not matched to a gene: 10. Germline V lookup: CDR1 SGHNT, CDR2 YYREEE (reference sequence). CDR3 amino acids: CASSLKGQGFTYEQYF. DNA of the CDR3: TGTGCCAGCAGCCTAAAAGGACAGGGGTTCACCTACGAGCAGTACTTC.

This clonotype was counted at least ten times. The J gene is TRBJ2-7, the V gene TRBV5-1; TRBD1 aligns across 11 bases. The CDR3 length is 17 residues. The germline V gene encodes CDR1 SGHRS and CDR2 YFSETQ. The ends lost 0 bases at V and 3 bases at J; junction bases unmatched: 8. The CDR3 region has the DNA TGCGCCAGCAGCTTGGCCCTTATCGGGACAGGGGGCTACGAGCAGTACTTC. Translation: CASSLALIGTGGYEQYF.

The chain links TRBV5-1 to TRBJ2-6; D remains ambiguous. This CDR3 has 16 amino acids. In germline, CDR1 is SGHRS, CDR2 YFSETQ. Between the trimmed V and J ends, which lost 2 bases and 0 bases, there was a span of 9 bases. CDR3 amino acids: CASSLDTNSGANVLTF. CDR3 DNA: TGCGCCAGCAGCTTAGACACTAACTCTGGGGCCAACGTCCTGACTTTC.

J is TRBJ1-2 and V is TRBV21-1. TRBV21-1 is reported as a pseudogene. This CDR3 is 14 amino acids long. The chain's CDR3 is CASSMGRRIYGYTF. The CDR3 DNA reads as TGTGCCAGCAGCATGGGTCGTAGAATCTATGGCTACACCTTC.

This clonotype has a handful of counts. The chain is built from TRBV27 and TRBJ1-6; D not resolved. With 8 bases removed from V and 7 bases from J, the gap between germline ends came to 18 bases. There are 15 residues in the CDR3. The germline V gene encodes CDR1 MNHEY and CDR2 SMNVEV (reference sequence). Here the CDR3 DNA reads TGTGCCAGCGGGTCGGAGCTCGCGGGAAATTCACCCCTCCACTTT. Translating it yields CASGSELAGNSPLHF.

CDR3 region: CASSQEAGANIQYF. The CDR3 DNA follows: TGCGCCAGCAGCCAAGAAGCGGGCGCGAACATTCAGTACTTC. The J gene is TRBJ2-4, the V gene TRBV4-3; possible D gene TRBD2, 6 bases. Trimming shortened V by 0 bases and J by 7 bases, and 10 bases separated the two germline ends. The CDR3 is made up of 14 amino acids. Germline-derived CDR1 and CDR2 are LGHNA and YSLEER.

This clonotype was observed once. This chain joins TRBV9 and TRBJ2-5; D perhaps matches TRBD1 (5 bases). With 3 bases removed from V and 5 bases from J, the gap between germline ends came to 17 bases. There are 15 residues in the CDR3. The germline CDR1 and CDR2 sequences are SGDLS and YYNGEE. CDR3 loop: CASSARAGQEETQYF. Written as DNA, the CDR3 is TGTGCCAGCAGCGCCCGGGCAGGGCAGGAGGAGACCCAGTACTTC.